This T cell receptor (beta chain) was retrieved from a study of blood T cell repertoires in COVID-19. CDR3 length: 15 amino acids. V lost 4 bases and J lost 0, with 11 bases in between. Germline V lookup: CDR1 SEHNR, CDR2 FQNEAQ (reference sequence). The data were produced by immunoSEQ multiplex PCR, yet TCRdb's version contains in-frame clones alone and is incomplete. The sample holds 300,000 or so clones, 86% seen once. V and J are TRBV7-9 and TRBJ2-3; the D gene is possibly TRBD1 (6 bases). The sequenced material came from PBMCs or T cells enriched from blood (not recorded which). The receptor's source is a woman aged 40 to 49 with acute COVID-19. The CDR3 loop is CASSSGQTSTDTQYF. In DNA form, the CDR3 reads TGTGCCAGCAGCTCGGGACAAACAAGCACAGATACGCAGTATTTT.